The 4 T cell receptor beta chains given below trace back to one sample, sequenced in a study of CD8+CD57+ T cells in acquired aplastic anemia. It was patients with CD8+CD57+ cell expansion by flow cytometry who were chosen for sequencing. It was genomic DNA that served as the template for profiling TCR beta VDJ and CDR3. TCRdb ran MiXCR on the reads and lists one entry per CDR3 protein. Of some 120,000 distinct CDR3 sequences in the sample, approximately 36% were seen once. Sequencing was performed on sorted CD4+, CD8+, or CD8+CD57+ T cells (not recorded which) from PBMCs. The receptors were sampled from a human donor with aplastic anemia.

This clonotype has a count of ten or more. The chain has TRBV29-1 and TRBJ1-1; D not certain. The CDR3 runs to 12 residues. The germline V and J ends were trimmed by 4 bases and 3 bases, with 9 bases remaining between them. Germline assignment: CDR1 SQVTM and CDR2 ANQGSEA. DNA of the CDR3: TGCAGCGTTGGTGGGTCCCACACTGAAGCTTTCTTT. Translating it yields CSVGGSHTEAFF.

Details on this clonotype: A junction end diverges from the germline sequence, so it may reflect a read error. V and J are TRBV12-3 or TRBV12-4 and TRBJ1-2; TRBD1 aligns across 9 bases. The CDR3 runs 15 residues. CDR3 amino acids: CACSPTGGFNYGYTF. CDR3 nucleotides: TGTGCCTGCAGCCCGACAGGGGGGTTTAACTATGGCTACACCTTC.

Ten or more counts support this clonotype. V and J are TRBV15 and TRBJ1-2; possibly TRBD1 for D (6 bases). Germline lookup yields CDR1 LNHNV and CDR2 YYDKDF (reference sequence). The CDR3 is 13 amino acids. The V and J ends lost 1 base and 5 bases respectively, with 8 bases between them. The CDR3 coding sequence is TGTGCCACCAGCAGAGGGCAGGGGTATGGCTACACCTTC. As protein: CATSRGQGYGYTF.

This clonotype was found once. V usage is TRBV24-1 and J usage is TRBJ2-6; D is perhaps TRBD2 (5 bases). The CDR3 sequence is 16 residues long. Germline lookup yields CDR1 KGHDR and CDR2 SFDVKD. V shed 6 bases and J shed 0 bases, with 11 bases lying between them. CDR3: CATSTEEDSGANVLTF. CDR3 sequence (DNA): TGTGCCACCAGTACGGAGGAGGACTCTGGGGCCAACGTCCTGACTTTC.